A single sample is the source of the 3 T cell receptor beta chains below, sequenced in a study of blood T cell repertoires in COVID-19. Method: immunoSEQ multiplex PCR; TCRdb's copy keeps in-frame clones and lacks some. The sample lists 250,000 to 300,000 clones, over 75% occurring once. What was sequenced was PBMCs or T cells enriched from blood (not recorded which). Receptor source: a woman aged 25 to 39 who had recovered from COVID-19.

The genes are TRBV30 and TRBJ2-7; a possible D gene is TRBD1 (6 bases). The germline gives CDR1 GTSNPN, CDR2 SVGIG (reference sequence). The CDR3 runs 13 residues. Written as DNA, the CDR3 is TGTGCAGTAACCGCCCAGGGGATCTACGAGCAGTACTTC. This encodes CAVTAQGIYEQYF.

The chain combines TRBV7-3 with TRBJ2-2, with 8 bases identical to TRBD1. The ends lost 5 bases at V and 6 bases at J; junction bases unmatched: 8. CDR3 length: 15 amino acids. Germline CDR1 and CDR2: SGHTA and FQGTGA. CDR3 sequence reads: CASSEQGDESGELFF. CDR3 in DNA: TGTGCCAGCAGCGAACAGGGGGACGAGTCCGGGGAGCTGTTTTTT. Variable domain in full (rest from reference TRBV7-3 and TRBJ2-2): GAGVSQTPSNKVTEKGKYVELRCDPISGHTALYWYRQSLGQGPEFLIYFQGTGAADDSGLPNDRFFAVRPEGSVSTLKIQRTERGDSAVYLCASSEQGDESGELFFGEGSRLTVL.

The chain has TRBV18 and TRBJ2-5; 9 bases map to TRBD1. The CDR3 has 15 amino acids. Germline V gene lookup returns CDR1 KGHSH and CDR2 LQKENI. With 1 base clipped from V and 3 bases from J, the junction kept 3 bases outside the gene matches. The CDR3: CASSPRRTGEETQYF. CDR3 nucleotides: TGTGCCAGCTCACCACGGCGGACAGGGGAAGAGACCCAGTACTTC.